These 22 T cell receptor beta chains originate from one sample sequenced in a study of CD8+CD57+ T cells in acquired aplastic anemia. Profiling that covered TCR beta VDJ and CDR3 relied on genomic DNA as its template. MiXCR was run by TCRdb on the reads, yielding one entry per CDR3 protein. The data contain more than 40,000 distinct CDR3 sequences, about two thirds of them singletons. What was sequenced was sorted CD4+, CD8+, or CD8+CD57+ T cells (not recorded which) from PBMCs. These receptors were taken from a human donor in good health, serving as a control.

The chain joins TRBV2 to TRBJ2-3; no clear D gene. The CDR3 spans 11 residues. The ends were cut back, 4 bases at V and 8 bases at J, with 7 bases in the middle. Germline-derived CDR1 and CDR2 are SNHLY and FYNNEI. CDR3 protein: CASSASGTQYF. CDR3 nucleotides: TGTGCCAGCAGTGCTTCTGGTACGCAGTATTTT.

This clonotype appeared a single time. V usage is TRBV11-2 and J usage is TRBJ2-7; 9 positions match TRBD1. The DNA end is more similar to TRBJ2-5, so the J call may be wrong. This CDR3 spans 18 amino acids. Germline assignment: CDR1 SGHAT and CDR2 FQNNGV. The DNA for the CDR3 is TGTGCCAGCAGCCACAACCCGGGACAGGGTTTGCCCGGGGAGACCCAGTACTTC. Its translation: CASSHNPGQGLPGETQYF.

The chain joins TRBV20-1 to TRBJ2-7; 8 bases are a match to TRBD1. The germline gives CDR1 DFQATT, CDR2 SNEGSKA (reference sequence). The junction had 11 bases not matched to a gene; V was cut back by 1 base and J by 3 bases. The CDR3 loop spans 16 amino acids. CDR3 nucleotides: TGCAGTGCTAGAGGCCAACTCGGGACAGGCTTCTACGAGCAGTACTTC. This gives the protein CSARGQLGTGFYEQYF.

The chain employs TRBV25-1 and TRBJ1-1, with D maybe TRBD1 (5 bases). This CDR3 comprises 14 residues. CDR1 is MGHDK and CDR2 is SYGVNS in the germline V gene. V lost 4 bases, J lost 4 bases, and 13 bases lay in between. The CDR3 DNA is TGTGCCAGCAGTGCTCCGGGACTCGGCACTGAAGCTTTCTTT. Protein product: CASSAPGLGTEAFF.

The chain links TRBV4-2 to TRBJ2-5; 13 bases match TRBD2. In germline, CDR1 is LGHNA, CDR2 YNFKEQ. V shed 5 bases, J shed 4 bases, and the junction held 4 bases outside the gene matches. CDR3 size: 15 residues. Written as DNA, the CDR3 is TGTGCCAGCAGCTACGGACTAGCGGGAGCAGAGACCCAGTACTTC. Translation gives CASSYGLAGAETQYF.

The chain combines TRBV11-1 with TRBJ2-7, with 9 bases identical to TRBD2. Trimming removed 4 bases from V and 3 bases from J; junction bases left unmatched: 10. There are 16 residues in the CDR3. The germline V gene encodes CDR1 SGHAT and CDR2 FQDESV (reference sequence). DNA for the CDR3: TGTGCCAGCAGCTCCGGAGGTAGCGGGAGCCACTACGAGCAGTACTTC. This codes for CASSSGGSGSHYEQYF.

This clonotype appeared once. The rearrangement links TRBV10-3 to TRBJ2-7, with D maybe TRBD1 (8 bases). CDR3 size: 16 residues. V lost 10 bases to trimming and J lost 1 base, with 23 bases between them. Germline values: CDR1 ENHRY, CDR2 SYGVKD. CDR3 sequence reads: CASRTRGTGASYEQYF. The DNA of the CDR3 is TGTGCCAGCAGGACTAGAGGGACAGGCGCTTCCTACGAGCAGTACTTC.

The CDR3 region is CASSSGASWYQPQHF. The CDR3 DNA is TGTGCCAGCAGCTCGGGGGCGTCGTGGTATCAGCCCCAGCATTTT. The V gene is TRBV2, the J gene TRBJ1-5; D perhaps matches TRBD1 (6 bases). CDR3 size: 15 residues. Trimming cost V 6 bases and J 5 bases, with 17 bases left between them. From germline, CDR1 is SNHLY and CDR2 FYNNEI.

A single count supports this clonotype. The CDR3 DNA reads TGTGCCAGCAGCGGGGGGACAGGGGGCTACACTGAAGCTTTCTTT. Protein: CASSGGTGGYTEAFF. The chain couples TRBV9 to TRBJ1-1; TRBD1 aligns across 12 bases. With V trimmed by 3 bases and J by 3 bases, 3 bases remained unmatched. Germline CDR1 and CDR2: SGDLS and YYNGEE. This CDR3 spans 15 amino acids.

The chain carries TRBV7-9 and TRBJ1-1, with D uncertain. Germline values: CDR1 SEHNR, CDR2 FQNEAQ (reference sequence). This CDR3 has 13 residues. V was shortened by 1 base and J by 0 bases, with 3 bases between the two germline ends. The CDR3 loop is CASSLEVNTEAFF. The CDR3, as DNA: TGTGCCAGCAGCTTAGAGGTGAACACTGAAGCTTTCTTT.

This clonotype was picked up a small number of times. This chain connects TRBV5-1 to TRBJ1-1; 7 positions agree with TRBD1. Trimming cost V 4 bases and J 0 bases; bases outside gene matches: 3. This CDR3 has 14 amino acids. CDR1 and CDR2 from the germline V gene are SGHRS and YFSETQ. This CDR3 is CASSAGQMNTEAFF. In DNA, the CDR3 is TGCGCCAGCAGCGCGGGACAGATGAACACTGAAGCTTTCTTT.

The genes are TRBV10-3 and TRBJ2-1; 9 positions match TRBD2. V lost 6 bases, J lost 9 bases, and 6 bases stayed unmatched. Germline assignment: CDR1 ENHRY and CDR2 SYGVKD. This CDR3 is built from 13 residues. The CDR3, as DNA: TGTGCCATCAGCGGAGCGGGAGGTAGTGAGCAGTTCTTC. It specifies CAISGAGGSEQFF.

V usage is TRBV7-3 and J usage is TRBJ1-6; a possible D gene is TRBD1 (5 bases). The CDR3 has 15 amino acids. The germline V gene has CDR1 SGHTA and CDR2 FQGTGA. V lost 6 bases and J lost 9, with 18 bases in between. In nucleotides, the CDR3 is TGTGCCAGCAGTCCGGGGCCGAGTTTGGGTTCACCCCTCCACTTT. Translating gives CASSPGPSLGSPLHF.

This clonotype counts as large. The V gene is TRBV7-2, the J gene TRBJ2-2, with 9 bases lining up with TRBD1. CDR1 and CDR2 from the germline V gene are SGHTA and FQGNSA. The CDR3 consists of 17 residues. V was pared by 5 bases and J by 6 bases, with 13 bases of the junction left unmatched. The CDR3 coding sequence is TGTGCCAGCAGCCACAACCCGGGACAGGGTTTGCCCGGGGAGCTGTTTTTT. Translating it yields CASSHNPGQGLPGELFF.

CDR3 protein: CASSDGTGDNYGYTF. CDR3 DNA: TGTGCCAGCAGTGATGGGACAGGAGACAACTATGGCTACACCTTC. This chain links TRBV2 with TRBJ1-2; 8 nucleotides agree with TRBD1. The CDR3 covers 15 residues. Germline assignment: CDR1 SNHLY and CDR2 FYNNEI. V shed 3 bases and J 2 bases; nucleotides not matched to a gene: 5.

This clonotype was counted once. The chain uses TRBV12-3 or TRBV12-4 and TRBJ2-7, with a tentative D call TRBD1 (5 bases). V was clipped by 5 bases and J by 5 bases, with 16 bases between them. CDR3 length: 14 residues. The CDR3 nucleotides read TGTGCCAGCAGTAATGGGGCTAGGTTCCACGAGCAGTACTTC. Translated: CASSNGARFHEQYF.

The chain has TRBV2 and TRBJ1-2, with D unresolved. The CDR3 has 13 residues. CDR1 SNHLY and CDR2 FYNNEI come from the germline V gene. Between the trimmed V and J ends, which lost 3 bases and 3 bases, there was a span of 8 bases. For the CDR3, the DNA is TGTGCCAGCAGTGAGGGTGGAGACTATGGCTACACCTTC. Translation gives CASSEGGDYGYTF.

This clonotype was counted ten times or more. CDR3 bases: TGTGCCAGCAGCTCCTTCGCGGGAGGGCGGGAGCAGTACTTC. It specifies CASSSFAGGREQYF. The chain recombines TRBV11-2 with TRBJ2-7; 9 bases align to TRBD2. The junction had 8 bases not matched to a gene; V was cut back by 4 bases and J by 7 bases. This CDR3 contains 14 residues. Germline values: CDR1 SGHAT, CDR2 FQNNGV.

The V and J genes are TRBV2 and TRBJ2-7; D perhaps matches TRBD1 (6 bases). CDR1 is SNHLY and CDR2 is FYNNEI in the germline V gene. The V and J ends lost 6 bases and 6 bases respectively, with 15 bases between them. CDR3 length equals 13 residues. The CDR3 protein is CASSPQGTGEQYF. The CDR3 DNA reads TGTGCCAGCAGCCCACAGGGCACTGGCGAGCAGTACTTC.

This clonotype was picked up a small number of times. This rearrangement joins TRBV15 to TRBJ2-7, with 9 bases identical to TRBD1. Losses at the gene ends were 5 bases for V and 2 bases for J; bases not matched to a gene: 4. Germline V gene lookup returns CDR1 LNHNV and CDR2 YYDKDF (reference sequence). This CDR3 comprises 14 residues. The CDR3 region is CATSFGTGPYEQYF. The CDR3 nucleotides read TGTGCCACCAGCTTCGGGACAGGGCCCTACGAGCAGTACTTC.

This clonotype was counted many times. A much larger clonotype is one base distant, so this may be a read error. The chain has TRBV19 and TRBJ1-1, with 9 bases fitting TRBD1. The CDR3 loop spans 14 amino acids. Germline CDR1 LNHDA, CDR2 SQIVND (reference sequence). J was trimmed by 3 bases and V by 5 bases; bases with no gene match: 4. The CDR3 spells CASSDRGVDTEAFF. For the CDR3, the DNA is TGTGCCAGTAGTGACAGGGGGGTGGACACTGAAGCTTTCTTT.

The chain uses TRBV19 and TRBJ2-2; 7 nucleotides line up with TRBD1. The ends lost 7 bases at V and 3 bases at J; junction bases unmatched: 5. Germline loops: CDR1 LNHDA, CDR2 SQIVND (reference sequence). The length of the CDR3 is 14 residues. The CDR3 DNA follows: TGTGCCAGTAAGGGGGCAGGGGACACCGGGGAGCTGTTTTTT. Translating it yields CASKGAGDTGELFF.